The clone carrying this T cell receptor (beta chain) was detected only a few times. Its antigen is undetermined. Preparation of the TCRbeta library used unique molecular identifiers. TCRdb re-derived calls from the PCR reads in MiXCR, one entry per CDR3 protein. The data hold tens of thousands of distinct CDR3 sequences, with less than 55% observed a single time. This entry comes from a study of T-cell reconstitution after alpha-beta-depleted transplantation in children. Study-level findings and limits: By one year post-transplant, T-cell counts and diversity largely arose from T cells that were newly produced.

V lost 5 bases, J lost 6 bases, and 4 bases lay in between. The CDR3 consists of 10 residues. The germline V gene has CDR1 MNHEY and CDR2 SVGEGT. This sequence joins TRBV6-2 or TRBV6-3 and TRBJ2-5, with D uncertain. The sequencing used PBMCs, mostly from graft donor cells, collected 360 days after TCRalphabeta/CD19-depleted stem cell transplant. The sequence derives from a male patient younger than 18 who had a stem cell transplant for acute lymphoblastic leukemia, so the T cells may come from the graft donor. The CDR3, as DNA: TGTGCCAGCAGTCATCAGACCCAGTACTTC. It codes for CASSHQTQYF.